These T cell receptor beta chains were read from a single sample in a study of T cell responses to AZD1222 COVID-19 vaccine. Sequencing used immunoSEQ multiplex PCR; TCRdb keeps in-frame clones, though not all of them. Among 150,000 to 200,000 clones listed, around 88% were seen once. This specimen consisted of peripheral blood, obtained 28 days after the second AZD1222 dose. Receptors originate from an adult who received the AZD1222 COVID-19 vaccine. The CDR3 runs from the conserved cysteine through the conserved F or W. Fields, in order: V gene, clone size, CDR3 protein. Size tells how often a clone was seen (once, few, many) or the class of an expanded clone, and some rows leave it out.

v_gene: TRBV7-2; abundance: once; CDR3aa: CASSLKRNSPLHF
v_gene: TRBV3-1/TRBV3-2; abundance: -; CDR3aa: CASSQVWSSADGYTF
v_gene: TRBV9; abundance: few; CDR3aa: CASSPIQGGFEQYF
v_gene: TRBV9; abundance: -; CDR3aa: CASSTRDWGVNYEQYF
v_gene: TRBV5-4; abundance: -; CDR3aa: CASSLIISDTQYF
v_gene: TRBV6-5; abundance: -; CDR3aa: CASSFSPRDGGNTIYF
v_gene: TRBV18; abundance: -; CDR3aa: CASSLLGQDLYEQYF
v_gene: TRBV18; abundance: -; CDR3aa: CASSPLRDTTNYGYTF
v_gene: TRBV7-2; abundance: -; CDR3aa: CASTINTGGDYGYTF
v_gene: TRBV6-5; abundance: -; CDR3aa: CASSPRGGNYGYTF
v_gene: TRBV19; abundance: -; CDR3aa: CASSLQGPNTEAFF
v_gene: TRBV5-6; abundance: once; CDR3aa: CASSRVGGAVDTIYF
v_gene: TRBV27; abundance: -; CDR3aa: CASSSAGGTEAFF
v_gene: TRBV7-2; abundance: -; CDR3aa: CASSLEGYSNQPQHF
v_gene: TRBV19; abundance: -; CDR3aa: CASRRDPSGNTIYF
v_gene: TRBV6-5; abundance: -; CDR3aa: CASSQPDREAQYF
v_gene: TRBV19; abundance: -; CDR3aa: CASSMGPTGTGETQYF
v_gene: TRBV9; abundance: -; CDR3aa: CASSARQGSMNTEAFF
v_gene: TRBV3-1/TRBV3-2; abundance: once; CDR3aa: CASSQDSVMGSPLHF
v_gene: TRBV27; abundance: -; CDR3aa: CATSILYTGELFF
v_gene: TRBV4-3; abundance: once; CDR3aa: CASSQDLPGSAGELFF
v_gene: TRBV15; abundance: -; CDR3aa: CATSRDRRVENNQPQHF
v_gene: TRBV5-4; abundance: many; CDR3aa: CASSLAGMGAGELFF
v_gene: TRBV25-1; abundance: -; CDR3aa: CASSEYASGELFF
v_gene: TRBV5-1; abundance: -; CDR3aa: CASSLAGLLGDTQYF
v_gene: TRBV6-5; abundance: -; CDR3aa: CASSYSGGGNEKLFF
v_gene: TRBV18; abundance: once; CDR3aa: CASSPKGGDYGYTF
v_gene: TRBV5-1; abundance: few; CDR3aa: CASSLVAGLADFSYNEQFF
v_gene: TRBV25-1; abundance: -; CDR3aa: CASSAELEGGAKNIQYF
v_gene: TRBV24-1; abundance: -; CDR3aa: CATNDRGDQPQHF
v_gene: TRBV11-2; abundance: -; CDR3aa: CASSPGTVPNQPQHF
v_gene: TRBV24-1; abundance: -; CDR3aa: CATSDSGSSYNEQFF
v_gene: TRBV5-5; abundance: -; CDR3aa: CASSSALGTAIEKLFF
v_gene: TRBV6-6; abundance: -; CDR3aa: CASSYPSDAGEKLFF
v_gene: TRBV19; abundance: -; CDR3aa: CASSRGQSSYEQYF
v_gene: TRBV11-2; abundance: once; CDR3aa: CASSLGTQGNEQFF
v_gene: TRBV10-2; abundance: -; CDR3aa: CASSESSTGYTF
v_gene: TRBV21-1; abundance: -; CDR3aa: CAMSGLVPEKLFF
v_gene: TRBV7-2; abundance: -; CDR3aa: CASSLAVANTGELFF
v_gene: TRBV29-1; abundance: once; CDR3aa: CSVGQGAGANVLTF
v_gene: TRBV19; abundance: -; CDR3aa: CASRGSLTANEKLFF